This T cell receptor beta chain was recovered during a study of blood T cell repertoires in COVID-19. About the study: Donors in the United States, Italy and Spain gave samples during acute or convalescent COVID-19. T cells, B-cell-depleted T cells, or PBMCs supplied cDNA or gDNA.

In the original processing: Estimation of nucleated cell counts was performed using reference gene primer amplification. Some clones are missing from TCRdb's copy, which holds only in-frame ones; the method was immunoSEQ multiplex PCR. That table furnishes V, J and clone size, whereas the DNA furnished D and trimming. The sample consists of approximately 170,000 clones, less than 85% of them appearing once. This CDR3 has 13 amino acids. Looked up from germline, CDR1 is SGHTA and CDR2 is FQGTGA. Trimming pared 3 bases from V and 4 bases from J, leaving 7 bases between. This sequence joins TRBV7-3 and TRBJ2-1; D unresolved. The sequence derives from an elderly woman with active or convalescent COVID-19. The sample consisted of peripheral blood. DNA of the CDR3: TGTGCCAGCAGCTTGAGTCAATACAATGAGCAGTTCTTC. It translates to CASSLSQYNEQFF.